The 11 T cell receptor beta chains below come from one sample, sequenced in a study of cytomegalovirus exposure and HLA in healthy donors. This PCR relied on a set of 60 Vbeta primers and 13 Jbeta primers. Clones were read by immunoSEQ multiplex PCR, and TCRdb kept only the in-frame ones, dropping some. The data hold fewer than 350,000 clones, with over 85% observed a single time. The source material was PBMCs. The receptors here all came from a woman in her late teens or twenties in good health and CMV-seronegative.

The V gene is TRBV11-3, the J gene TRBJ2-3, with 8 positions matching TRBD2. Germline V CDR1 and CDR2: SGHNT, YENEEA. CDR3 length equals 13 residues. J was trimmed by 8 bases and V by 3 bases; bases with no gene match: 4. CDR3 coding DNA: TGTGCCAGCAGCTTGGGTCTAGCGGGTACGCAGTATTTT. Residues: CASSLGLAGTQYF.

The chain recombines TRBV20-1 with TRBJ2-7, with unresolved D. The CDR3 contains 11 residues. V was cut by 6 bases and J by 3 bases, with 9 bases left in between. The germline CDR1 and CDR2 sequences are DFQATT and SNEGSKA (reference sequence). The CDR3 protein is CSARFGYEQYF. CDR3 coding DNA: TGCAGTGCCAGATTCGGCTACGAGCAGTACTTC.

A note on this clone: At one boundary the junction diverges from the germline segment, which might be a read error. The chain combines TRBV7-9 with TRBJ2-7, with 8 bases fitting TRBD2. The germline gives CDR1 SEHNR, CDR2 FQNEAQ (reference sequence). CDR3 size: 14 residues. DNA of the CDR3: TGTTCCAGCAGCCGACGGGGGGGATCCTACGAGCAGTACTTC. This translates into CSSSRRGGSYEQYF.

The chain employs TRBV19 and TRBJ1-4, with D tentatively TRBD1 (5 bases). CDR1 LNHDA and CDR2 SQIVND come from the germline V gene (reference sequence). The CDR3 has 17 amino acids. Trimming took off 3 bases at V and 5 bases at J, with 19 bases between the two ends. CDR3 nucleotide sequence: TGTGCCAGTAGTATGTCGGCCCCCCGGGGGAAAAATGAAAAACTGTTTTTT. The encoded protein is CASSMSAPRGKNEKLFF.

Notes on this clone: One end of the junction does not line up with germline, which may come from a read error. The chain combines TRBV11-3 with TRBJ2-7; D is ambiguous. The length of the CDR3 is 12 residues. CDR1 SGHNT and CDR2 YENEEA come from the germline V gene. In DNA, the CDR3 is TGTGCCAGCAGCCCAGGCTCCCACGAGCAGTACTTC. Translation gives CASSPGSHEQYF.

As regards this clone: The same CDR3 also results from other DNA sequences found in this sample. The chain uses TRBV5-6 and TRBJ1-5; 9 bases are a match to TRBD1. This CDR3 is built from 15 residues. Unmatched junction bases numbered 3, after V lost 1 base and J lost 4 bases. Germline V lookup: CDR1 SGHDT, CDR2 YYEEEE. Written as DNA, the CDR3 is TGTGCCAGCAGCTTGCTAGGACAGGGGAATCAGCCCCAGCATTTT. Translating gives CASSLLGQGNQPQHF.

V gene TRBV6-1 combines with J gene TRBJ1-2; weak D call: TRBD1 (6 bases). Germline CDR1 is MNHNS and CDR2 is SASEGT. The CDR3 is 14 amino acids. Trimming stripped 5 bases from V and 7 bases from J, with 17 bases between. The CDR3, as DNA: TGTGCCAGCAGTCAAATGGACAGAAACCGTGGCTACACCTTC. It yields the protein CASSQMDRNRGYTF.

V and J are TRBV27 and TRBJ2-5; the D gene is possibly TRBD1 (5 bases). The V end lost 4 bases, the J end lost 5 bases, and 17 bases lay between the germline ends. The CDR3 loop spans 15 amino acids. CDR1 and CDR2 from the germline V gene are MNHEY and SMNVEV (reference sequence). In DNA form, the CDR3 reads TGTGCCAGCAGTTCTCGGACAAATCGTAAGGAGACCCAGTACTTC. It translates to CASSSRTNRKETQYF.

The chain recombines TRBV6-5 with TRBJ1-6; tentative D call: TRBD1 (6 bases). V lost 7 bases, J lost 7 bases, and 14 bases lay in between. The CDR3 totals 14 residues. Per germline, CDR1 MNHEY and CDR2 SVGAGI. As DNA, the CDR3 is TGTGCCAGCATGGGGGGGGCATGGAATTCACCCCTCCACTTT. Translated, it gives CASMGGAWNSPLHF.

This sequence joins TRBV19 and TRBJ1-2, with 8 bases lining up with TRBD1. The germline CDR1 and CDR2 sequences are LNHDA and SQIVND (reference sequence). This CDR3 is built from 16 residues. The ends lost 9 bases at V and 4 bases at J; junction bases unmatched: 16. The CDR3 protein is CASSLQGGQVTYGYTF. As DNA, the CDR3 is TGTGCCAGCTCCCTCCAGGGGGGACAGGTGACCTATGGCTACACCTTC.

V and J are TRBV19 and TRBJ2-5, with D perhaps TRBD1 (6 bases). Germline assignment: CDR1 LNHDA and CDR2 SQIVND (reference sequence). CDR3 size: 16 residues. V lost 4 bases and J lost 7, with 22 bases in between. The CDR3 DNA is TGTGCCAGTAGTACCCGACCGACAGGCCTTCCGGGGACCCAGTACTTC. This translates into CASSTRPTGLPGTQYF. Looking up the rest from reference TRBV19 and TRBJ2-5 gives the full variable domain: DGGITQSPKYLFRKEGQNVTLSCEQNLNHDAMYWYRQDPGQGLRLIYYSQIVNDFQKGDIAEGYSVSREKKESFPLTVTSAQKNPTAFYLCASSTRPTGLPGTQYFGPGTRLLVL.